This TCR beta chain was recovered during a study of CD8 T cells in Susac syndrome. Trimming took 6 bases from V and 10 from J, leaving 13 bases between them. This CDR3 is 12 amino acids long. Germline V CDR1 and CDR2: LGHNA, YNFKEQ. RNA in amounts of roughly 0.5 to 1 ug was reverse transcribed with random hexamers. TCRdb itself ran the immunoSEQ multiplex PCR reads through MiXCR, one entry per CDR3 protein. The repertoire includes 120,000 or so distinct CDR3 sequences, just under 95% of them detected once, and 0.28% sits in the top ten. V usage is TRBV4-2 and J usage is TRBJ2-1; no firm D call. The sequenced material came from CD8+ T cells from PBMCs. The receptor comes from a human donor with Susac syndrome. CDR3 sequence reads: CASSRLSQEQFF. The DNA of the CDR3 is TGTGCCAGCAGTCGACTGTCCCAAGAGCAGTTCTTC.